The present entry profiles one TCR beta chain with its context. TCRdb keeps only in-frame clones here, not all; method: immunoSEQ multiplex PCR. Among 25,000 to 35,000 clones listed, about 86% were seen once. These data are taken from a study of OX40 agonist ivuxolimab in advanced cancers. Study details: Three patients, one with hepatocellular carcinoma and two with cutaneous melanoma, responded partially.

This specimen was CD4+ or CD8+ T cells sorted from blood, taken in a trial of the OX40 agonist ivuxolimab. The sequence was obtained from an adult with an advanced solid tumor such as melanoma, head and neck, liver or kidney cancer.

DNA for the CDR3: TGCGCCAGCAGCCTACTAGGGGAGACCCAGTACTTC. Translating it yields CASSLLGETQYF. The chain combines TRBV5-1 with TRBJ2-5; D is perhaps TRBD2 (5 bases). The CDR3 extends over 12 amino acids. CDR1 is SGHRS, CDR2 YFSETQ, per germline. Between the trimmed V and J ends, which lost 4 bases and 5 bases, there was a span of 9 bases.